This entry describes one T cell receptor (beta chain). These data belong to a study of Graves' ophthalmopathy and Graves' hyperthyroidism. The CDR3 covers 14 residues. Per the germline V gene, CDR1 is LNHDA and CDR2 is SQIVND (reference sequence). The V and J ends lost 3 bases and 5 bases respectively, with 11 bases between them. Uncontrolled infections, other autoimmune diseases, pregnancy or lactation barred patients from enrollment. PBMCs were isolated by Ficoll-Paque density gradient centrifugation, using roughly 10 ml of fresh peripheral blood as the starting material. Transcripts of RNA were the source for amplifying TCR beta CDR3 regions. In the first round, RT-PCR was carried out with HTBI primers, and a multiplex PCR formed the second round. TCRdb reprocessed the multiplex PCR reads with MiXCR, giving one entry per CDR3 protein. The repertoire includes 200,000 to 250,000 distinct CDR3 sequences, about 22% of them detected once, and around 40% sits in the top ten.

V usage is TRBV19 and J usage is TRBJ2-4, with D possibly TRBD2 on 6 matching bases. The sequence derives from a woman aged 45-65 years with Graves' ophthalmopathy. The specimen was peripheral blood. CDR3 sequence reads: CASSIGGSQNIQYF. The CDR3 nucleotides are TGTGCCAGTAGTATTGGAGGGTCCCAAAACATTCAGTACTTC.